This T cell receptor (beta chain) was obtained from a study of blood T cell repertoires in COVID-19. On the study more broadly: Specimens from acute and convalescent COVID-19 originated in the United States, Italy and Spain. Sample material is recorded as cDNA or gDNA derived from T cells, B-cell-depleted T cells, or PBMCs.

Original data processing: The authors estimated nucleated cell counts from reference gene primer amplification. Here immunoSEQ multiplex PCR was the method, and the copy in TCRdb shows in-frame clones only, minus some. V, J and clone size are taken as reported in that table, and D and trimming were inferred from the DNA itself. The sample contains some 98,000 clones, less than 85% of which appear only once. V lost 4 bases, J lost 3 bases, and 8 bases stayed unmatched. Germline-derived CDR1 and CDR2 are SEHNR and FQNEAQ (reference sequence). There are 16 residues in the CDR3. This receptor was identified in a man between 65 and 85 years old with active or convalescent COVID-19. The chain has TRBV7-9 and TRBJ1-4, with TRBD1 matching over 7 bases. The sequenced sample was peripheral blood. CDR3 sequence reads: CASSSSGTEANEKLFF. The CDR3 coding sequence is TGTGCCAGCAGCTCCTCCGGGACAGAGGCTAATGAAAAACTGTTTTTT.